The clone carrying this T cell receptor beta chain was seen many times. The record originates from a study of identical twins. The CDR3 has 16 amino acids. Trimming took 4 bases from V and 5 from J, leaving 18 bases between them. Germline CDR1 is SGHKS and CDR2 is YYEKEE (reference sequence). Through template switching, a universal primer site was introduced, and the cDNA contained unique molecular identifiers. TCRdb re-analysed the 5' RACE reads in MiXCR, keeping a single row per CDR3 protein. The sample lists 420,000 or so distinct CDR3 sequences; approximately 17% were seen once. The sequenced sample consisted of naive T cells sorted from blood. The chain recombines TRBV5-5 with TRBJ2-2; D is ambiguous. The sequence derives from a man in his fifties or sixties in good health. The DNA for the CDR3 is TGTGCCAGCAGCCTTACCGGACGGATGGGGACCGGGGAGCTGTTTTTT. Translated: CASSLTGRMGTGELFF.